The 8 T cell receptor beta chains reported below all come from one sample, sequenced in a study of blood T cell repertoires in COVID-19. Clones were read by immunoSEQ multiplex PCR, and TCRdb kept only the in-frame ones, dropping some. The table lists some 300,000 clones, 75% to 90% of them singletons. The material sequenced was peripheral blood. These receptors came from a woman aged 70-85 years with COVID-19, enrolled during active disease.

The chain uses TRBV27 and TRBJ1-5; maybe TRBD1 (6 bases). Germline assignment: CDR1 MNHEY and CDR2 SMNVEV (reference sequence). Trimming stripped 5 bases from V and 0 bases from J, with 11 bases between. This CDR3 is built from 15 residues. The CDR3 spells CASSPDSYSNQPQHF. CDR3 coding DNA: TGTGCCAGCAGTCCGGACAGCTATAGCAATCAGCCCCAGCATTTT.

The rearrangement uses TRBV6-5 and TRBJ2-1, with D possibly being TRBD1 (6 bases). Germline V gene data show CDR1 as MNHEY and CDR2 as SVGAGI. Trimming took 2 bases from V and 5 from J, leaving 13 bases between them. CDR3 length: 15 residues. The CDR3 nucleotides read TGTGCCAGCAGTTACAGGGGGAGCGCGGACAATGAGCAGTTCTTC. Protein product: CASSYRGSADNEQFF.

This clone was seen more than once but under ten times. The chain combines TRBV19 with TRBJ2-4, with D tentatively TRBD2 (5 bases). The V end was cut by 3 bases, the J end by 0 bases, with 15 bases between. The CDR3 length is 17 residues. Germline CDR1 and CDR2: LNHDA and SQIVND (reference sequence). DNA for the CDR3: TGTGCCAGTAGTATTTCTTCGGGGTGGGAAGCCAAAAACATTCAGTACTTC. It codes for CASSISSGWEAKNIQYF.

There are a few counts of this clone. Here the CDR3 DNA reads TGTGCCACCAGTGATTTGCGGGTGGATACGCAGTATTTT. The encoded protein is CATSDLRVDTQYF. The genes are TRBV24-1 and TRBJ2-3; D call uncertain. V gave up 0 bases and J gave up 6 bases, with 6 bases separating them. In germline, CDR1 is KGHDR, CDR2 SFDVKD. The CDR3 contains 13 residues.

The DNA for the CDR3 is TGTGCCAGCCTCGACCGGGACAGGGGAAACAATGAGCAGTTCTTC. Protein product: CASLDRDRGNNEQFF. The J gene is TRBJ2-1, the V gene TRBV11-2; 10 nucleotides align to TRBD1. The germline V gene has CDR1 SGHAT and CDR2 FQNNGV. The CDR3 is 15 residues long. V was pared by 8 bases and J by 5 bases, with 9 bases of the junction left unmatched. The entire variable domain, with the rest obtained from reference TRBV11-2 and TRBJ2-1, is as follows: EAGVAQSPRYKIIEKRQSVAFWCNPISGHATLYWYQQILGQGPKLLIQFQNNGVVDDSQLPKDRFSAERLKGVDSTLKIQPAKLEDSAVYLCASLDRDRGNNEQFFGPGTRLTVL.

This clone was seen a few times. The V and J genes are TRBV24-1 and TRBJ2-2; D may be TRBD1 (6 bases). The length of the CDR3 is 15 residues. Germline V lookup: CDR1 KGHDR, CDR2 SFDVKD. Trimming shortened V by 3 bases and J by 4 bases, and 11 bases separated the two germline ends. The CDR3 DNA is TGTGCCACCAGTGATCCTGTCAGGGGCACCGGGGAGCTGTTTTTT. Translation: CATSDPVRGTGELFF.

The V call is TRBV3-1 (or the pseudogene TRBV3-2), the J call TRBJ2-1; 8 bases align to TRBD1. CDR3 size: 15 residues. Germline CDR1 LGHDT, CDR2 YNNKEL (reference sequence). Trimming removed 4 bases from V and 6 bases from J; junction bases left unmatched: 8. CDR3 region: CASSPDSGTGNEQFF. CDR3 sequence (DNA): TGTGCCAGCAGCCCGGATTCCGGGACAGGCAATGAGCAGTTCTTC.

The chain couples TRBV2 to TRBJ2-1; TRBD2 might be the D (5 bases). Trimming took off 2 bases at V and 8 bases at J, with 16 bases between the two ends. The CDR3 contains 15 residues. Germline values: CDR1 SNHLY, CDR2 FYNNEI. Here the CDR3 reads CASSENRGGLYEQFF. Here the CDR3 DNA reads TGTGCCAGCAGTGAAAATCGGGGTGGGCTGTATGAGCAGTTCTTC.